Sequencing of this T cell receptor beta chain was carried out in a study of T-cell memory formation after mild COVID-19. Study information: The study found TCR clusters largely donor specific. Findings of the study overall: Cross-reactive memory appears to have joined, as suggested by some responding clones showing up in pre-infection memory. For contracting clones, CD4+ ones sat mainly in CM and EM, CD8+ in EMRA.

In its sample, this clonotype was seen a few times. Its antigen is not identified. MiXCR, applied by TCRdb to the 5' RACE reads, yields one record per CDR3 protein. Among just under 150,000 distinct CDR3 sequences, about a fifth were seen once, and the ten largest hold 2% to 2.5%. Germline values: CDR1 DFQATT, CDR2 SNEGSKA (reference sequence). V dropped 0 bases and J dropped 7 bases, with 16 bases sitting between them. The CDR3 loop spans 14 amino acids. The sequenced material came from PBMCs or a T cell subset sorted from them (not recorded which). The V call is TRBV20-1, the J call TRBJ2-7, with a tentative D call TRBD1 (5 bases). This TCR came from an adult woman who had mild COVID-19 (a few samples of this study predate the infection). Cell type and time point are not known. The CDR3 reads CSARETAGLREQYF. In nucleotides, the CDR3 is TGCAGTGCTAGAGAAACGGCAGGGCTGAGGGAGCAGTACTTC.